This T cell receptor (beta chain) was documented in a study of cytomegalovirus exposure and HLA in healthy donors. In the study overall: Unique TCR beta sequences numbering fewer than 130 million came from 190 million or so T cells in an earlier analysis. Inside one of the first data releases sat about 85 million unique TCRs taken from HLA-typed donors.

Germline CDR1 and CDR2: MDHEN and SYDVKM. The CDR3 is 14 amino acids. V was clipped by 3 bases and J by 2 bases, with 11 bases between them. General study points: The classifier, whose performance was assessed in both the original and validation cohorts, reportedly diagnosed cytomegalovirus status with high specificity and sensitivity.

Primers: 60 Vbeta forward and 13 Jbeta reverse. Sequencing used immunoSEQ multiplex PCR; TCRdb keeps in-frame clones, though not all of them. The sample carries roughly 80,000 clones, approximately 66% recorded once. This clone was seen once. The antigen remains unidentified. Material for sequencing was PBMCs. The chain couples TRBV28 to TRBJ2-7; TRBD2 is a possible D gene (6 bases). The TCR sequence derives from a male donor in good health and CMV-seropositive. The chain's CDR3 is CASSFPGRTYEQYF. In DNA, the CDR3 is TGTGCCAGCAGTTTCCCAGGGAGGACCTACGAGCAGTACTTC.